A single sample is the source of the 21 T cell receptor beta chains below, sequenced in a study of cytomegalovirus exposure and HLA in healthy donors. Primers included in the PCR were 60 Vbeta and 13 Jbeta primers. Clones were read by immunoSEQ multiplex PCR, and TCRdb kept only the in-frame ones, dropping some. Of around 200,000 clones in the sample, less than 80% were seen once. Sequenced sample: PBMCs. These receptors were collected from a woman under 40 in good health and CMV-seropositive.

The chain links TRBV14 to TRBJ2-4; the match to TRBD1 covers 8 bases. Per the germline V gene, CDR1 is SGHDN and CDR2 is FVKESK. This CDR3 spans 17 amino acids. The trim removed 0 bases at V and 5 bases at J, leaving 9 bases unmatched. The CDR3 DNA reads TGTGCCAGCAGCCAAGATTTCAGCGGACAGGGCGAAAACATTCAGTACTTC. Translating gives CASSQDFSGQGENIQYF.

V gene TRBV2 combines with J gene TRBJ2-5; 12 bases agree with TRBD2. CDR3 length: 16 amino acids. The V segment lost 6 bases and the J segment 1 base; nucleotides outside the gene matches: 6. The germline V gene encodes CDR1 SNHLY and CDR2 FYNNEI. The CDR3 loop is CASRGRLAGAQETQYF. The DNA of the CDR3 is TGTGCCAGCAGGGGCAGACTAGCGGGAGCCCAAGAGACCCAGTACTTC.

This rearrangement joins TRBV6-6 to TRBJ2-5, with 8 bases fitting TRBD1. The germline gives CDR1 MNHNY, CDR2 SVGAGI (reference sequence). The CDR3 is 14 residues long. V was clipped by 2 bases and J by 4 bases; unmatched bases: 3. This chain's CDR3 is CASSYDRGVETQYF. The CDR3 DNA sequence: TGTGCCAGCAGTTACGACAGGGGTGTAGAGACCCAGTACTTC.

The chain recombines TRBV7-2 with TRBJ2-1; 8 bases align to TRBD2. Trimming removed 1 base from V and 13 bases from J; junction bases left unmatched: 9. Germline V gene lookup returns CDR1 SGHTA and CDR2 FQGNSA. This CDR3 is 14 amino acids long. CDR3 loop: CASSLGGAGVKQFF. The DNA for the CDR3 is TGTGCCAGCAGCTTAGGGGGAGCGGGAGTGAAACAGTTCTTC.

The chain carries TRBV6-5 and TRBJ1-2; D unresolved. CDR3 length equals 14 residues. Germline values: CDR1 MNHEY, CDR2 SVGAGI. Trimming pared 2 bases from V and 8 bases from J, leaving 15 bases between. CDR3 protein: CASSYSEGRRGYTF. DNA of the CDR3: TGTGCCAGCAGTTACAGCGAGGGTCGGCGCGGCTACACCTTC.

In its sample, this clone was seen once. The V gene is TRBV7-9, the J gene TRBJ1-4, with TRBD1 matching 7 bases. The V and J ends lost 0 bases and 10 bases, in that order; junction bases with no gene match: 11. CDR1 is SEHNR, CDR2 FQNEAQ, per germline (reference sequence). The CDR3 contains 16 residues. CDR3 loop: CASSLAAGTDLGKLFF. The CDR3 bases are TGTGCCAGCAGCTTAGCGGCCGGGACAGATCTAGGAAAACTGTTTTTT.

This rearrangement joins TRBV7-6 to TRBJ2-1, with D perhaps matching TRBD1 (7 bases). There are 16 residues in the CDR3. Germline-derived CDR1 and CDR2 are SGHVS and FNYEAQ. Trimming removed 3 bases at V and 4 bases at J, with 16 bases between. For the CDR3, the DNA is TGTGCCAGCAGCTTGAGGGGGCTAGCGCAATACAATGAGCAGTTCTTC. Translating gives CASSLRGLAQYNEQFF.

The chain uses TRBV27 and TRBJ1-2; D gene ambiguous. This CDR3 has 15 amino acids. V lost 3 bases to trimming and J lost 1 base, with 12 bases between them. Germline CDR1 is MNHEY and CDR2 is SMNVEV (reference sequence). The CDR3 is CASSFGRNGNYGYTF. The CDR3 bases are TGTGCCAGCAGTTTTGGGAGAAATGGTAACTATGGCTACACCTTC.

The chain carries TRBV4-2 and TRBJ2-7, with 13 bases lining up with TRBD2. This CDR3 has 15 residues. V trimming: 4 bases; J trimming: 3 bases; junction bases outside the gene matches: 3. Germline-derived CDR1 and CDR2 are LGHNA and YNFKEQ. The CDR3 loop reads CASSRGTSGNYEQYF. In nucleotides, the CDR3 is TGTGCCAGCAGCCGAGGGACTAGCGGGAACTACGAGCAGTACTTC.

The chain has TRBV5-4 and TRBJ2-5; no clear D gene. This CDR3 has 13 residues. Trimming stripped 4 bases from V and 2 bases from J, with 9 bases between. Germline assignment: CDR1 SGHNT and CDR2 YYREEE (reference sequence). CDR3 coding DNA: TGTGCCAGCAGCCGCAGCGAACAAGAGACCCAGTACTTC. Translated: CASSRSEQETQYF.

The CDR3 is CASSYGPSGANVLTF. CDR3 in DNA: TGTGCCAGCAGTTACGGGCCCTCTGGGGCCAACGTCCTGACTTTC. This chain joins TRBV6-5 and TRBJ2-6; the D is unclear. Germline values: CDR1 MNHEY, CDR2 SVGAGI. The CDR3 has 15 amino acids. Trimming removed 2 bases at V and 0 bases at J, with 5 bases between.

The genes are TRBV4-3 and TRBJ1-2; 7 bases match TRBD1. Germline V gives CDR1 LGHNA, CDR2 YSLEER. This CDR3 is built from 16 residues. V dropped 0 bases and J dropped 7; count of bases not matched to a gene: 11. The CDR3 DNA is TGCGCCAGCAGCCAAGATGCCTCGGAGGGGGCGGGTGGCTACACCTTC. Its translation: CASSQDASEGAGGYTF.

The chain joins TRBV15 to TRBJ2-2, with TRBD1 as a possible D gene (5 bases). V was clipped by 4 bases and J by 5 bases, with 8 bases between them. The CDR3 runs to 13 residues. Germline CDR1 and CDR2: LNHNV and YYDKDF (reference sequence). In nucleotides, the CDR3 is TGTGCCACCAGCACTCACAGGACCGGGGAGCTGTTTTTT. Translated, it gives CATSTHRTGELFF. Looking up the rest from reference TRBV15 and TRBJ2-2 gives the full variable domain: DAMVIQNPRYQVTQFGKPVTLSCSQTLNHNVMYWYQQKSSQAPKLLFHYYDKDFNNEADTPDNFQSRRPNTSFCFLDIRSPGLGDTAMYLCATSTHRTGELFFGEGSRLTVL.

The rearrangement links TRBV19 to TRBJ1-6; D gene ambiguous. The V gene's germline CDR1 is LNHDA and CDR2 SQIVND (reference sequence). Trimming took off 7 bases at V and 4 bases at J, with 11 bases between the two ends. CDR3 length: 14 residues. CDR3 in amino acids: CASNSAGYNSPLHF. The CDR3 nucleotides read TGTGCCAGTAACTCTGCGGGGTATAATTCACCCCTCCACTTT.

V is TRBV4-3 and J is TRBJ2-3, with TRBD2 matching 10 bases. V trimming: 4 bases; J trimming: 5 bases; junction bases outside the gene matches: 9. Germline CDR1 and CDR2: LGHNA and YSLEER. The CDR3 extends over 16 amino acids. The CDR3 nucleotides read TGCGCCAGCAGCCGTCAACTAGCGGGGAAGGGAGATACGCAGTATTTT. This gives the protein CASSRQLAGKGDTQYF.

The J gene is TRBJ1-1, the V gene TRBV4-1; unclear D gene. Germline V gene sequence: CDR1 MGHRA, CDR2 YSYEKL. Trimming removed 3 bases at V and 5 bases at J, with 22 bases between. The CDR3 contains 17 residues. The CDR3 here is CASSHTHVKSAGTEAFF. CDR3 bases: TGCGCCAGCAGCCACACTCACGTGAAGAGTGCGGGTACTGAAGCTTTCTTT.

This clone was seen a few times. The chain combines TRBV7-9 with TRBJ2-5; D is undetermined. V lost 3 bases and J lost 5, with 10 bases in between. The germline V gene encodes CDR1 SEHNR and CDR2 FQNEAQ (reference sequence). The CDR3 contains 13 residues. The CDR3 coding sequence is TGTGCCAGCAGCTTCGGCGGAGCGGAGACCCAGTACTTC. Translating gives CASSFGGAETQYF.

The chain combines TRBV7-9 with TRBJ2-3; D is ambiguous. CDR3 length: 18 residues. From germline, CDR1 is SEHNR and CDR2 FQNEAQ (reference sequence). The ends were cut back, 4 bases at V and 0 bases at J, with 20 bases in the middle. The DNA for the CDR3 is TGTGCCAGCAGCTCATCCTACTTGACAAGCTCAAGCACAGATACGCAGTATTTT. Its translation: CASSSSYLTSSSTDTQYF.

The V call is TRBV19, the J call TRBJ2-1; 9 nucleotides line up with TRBD1. This CDR3 has 15 amino acids. After removal of 5 bases from V and 2 bases from J, the junction contained 4 bases not matched to a gene. Germline CDR1 LNHDA, CDR2 SQIVND (reference sequence). The CDR3 DNA reads TGTGCCAGTAGTTGGGACAGGGCGACCTACAATGAGCAGTTCTTC. Its translation is CASSWDRATYNEQFF.

The rearrangement links TRBV4-1 to TRBJ2-2, with TRBD1 matching over 7 bases. CDR1 MGHRA and CDR2 YSYEKL come from the germline V gene. This CDR3 has 14 amino acids. V lost 4 bases, J lost 4 bases, and 3 bases stayed unmatched. Here the CDR3 DNA reads TGCGCCAGCAGCCCTCGGACAGGCACCGGGGAGCTGTTTTTT. Protein product: CASSPRTGTGELFF.

This chain links TRBV18 with TRBJ2-1, with 9 bases lining up with TRBD2. The CDR3 spans 16 residues. Germline V gene sequence: CDR1 KGHSH, CDR2 LQKENI. J lost 6 bases, V lost 0 bases, and 6 bases had no gene match. CDR3 residues: CASSPPTRGGRNEQFF. CDR3 bases: TGTGCCAGCTCACCACCGACGCGGGGGGGCCGCAATGAGCAGTTCTTC. Together with reference TRBV18 and TRBJ2-1, the CDR3 gives the full variable domain: NAGVMQNPRHLVRRRGQEARLRCSPMKGHSHVYWYRQLPEEGLKFMVYLQKENIIDESGMPKERFSAEFPKEGPSILRIQQVVRGDSAAYFCASSPPTRGGRNEQFFGPGTRLTVL.